These 24 T cell receptor beta chains share one sample of origin, sequenced in a study of shared clonotypes between healthy human individuals (dated by TCRdb to the early 2020s). The library relied on the immunoSEQ multiplex PCR assay. Not all clones reach the TCRdb copy of this immuneACCESS table, which keeps in-frame sequences only. Checked studies attribute under half of the gap to unresolved V genes and leave the rest unexplained. The sample includes a few million clones, with under 95% observed a single time. The top ten clonotypes cover more than 0.35% of the sample. Sequencing was carried out using naive CD4+ T cells from PBMCs. According to the study, the label for this sample's cell subset or site signals: CD45RA+ positively selected. Receptor source: a man aged 18 to 30 in good health. Some clones in this sample may be carry-over from other donors' samples.

The V gene is TRBV28, the J gene TRBJ2-7; perhaps TRBD1 as D (5 bases). The CDR3 runs to 13 residues. Trimming shortened V by 7 bases and J by 4 bases, and 14 bases separated the two germline ends. Germline CDR1 and CDR2: MDHEN and SYDVKM. The CDR3 DNA is TGTGCCAGCACCGGCAGGGCTTTTTACGAGCAGTACTTC. Amino acids: CASTGRAFYEQYF.

This clone occurred a few times. V gene TRBV18 combines with J gene TRBJ1-1; 7 bases are shared with TRBD1. With V trimmed by 5 bases and J by 1 base, 10 bases remained unmatched. The V gene's germline CDR1 is KGHSH and CDR2 LQKENI. There are 16 residues in the CDR3. The CDR3 DNA reads TGTGCCAGCTCATCGATACCGGGACAGCGGAACACTGAAGCTTTCTTT. Its translation: CASSSIPGQRNTEAFF.

The rearrangement uses TRBV28 and TRBJ1-1; no clear D gene. The ends were cut back, 6 bases at V and 1 base at J, with 9 bases in the middle. The germline V gene has CDR1 MDHEN and CDR2 SYDVKM. This CDR3 region has 13 residues. The CDR3 DNA is TGTGCCAGCAGCTCGGCGGCGAACACTGAAGCTTTCTTT. This encodes CASSSAANTEAFF. Looking up the rest from reference TRBV28 and TRBJ1-1 gives the full variable domain: DVKVTQSSRYLVKRTGEKVFLECVQDMDHENMFWYRQDPGLGLRLIYFSYDVKMKEKGDIPEGYSVSREKKERFSLILESASTNQTSMYLCASSSAANTEAFFGQGTRLTVV.

A remark on this clone: At the DNA level, this CDR3 is encoded by other sequences in the same sample as well. J is TRBJ1-2 and V is TRBV19, with D perhaps matching TRBD1 (5 bases). Trimming removed 6 bases at V and 4 bases at J, with 9 bases between. The germline gives CDR1 LNHDA, CDR2 SQIVND (reference sequence). This CDR3 contains 12 residues. The CDR3 loop reads CASSRQGYGYTF. CDR3 DNA sequence: TGTGCCAGTAGCAGGCAGGGCTATGGCTACACCTTC.

The chain uses TRBV7-9 and TRBJ2-7; D possibly matches TRBD1 or TRBD2 (5 bases each). Per the germline V gene, CDR1 is SEHNR and CDR2 is FQNEAQ (reference sequence). V lost 5 bases, J lost 1 base, and 21 bases lay in between. The CDR3 covers 17 residues. CDR3 in DNA: TGTGCCAGCAGCCTGAAACCGGGACCCCTCCTTTCCTACGAGCAGTACTTC. It yields the protein CASSLKPGPLLSYEQYF.

This sequence joins TRBV28 and TRBJ1-1; TRBD1 matches at 11 bases. The CDR3 contains 16 residues. The J segment lost 6 bases and the V segment lost 5 bases, leaving 11 bases of the junction unmatched. From germline, CDR1 is MDHEN and CDR2 SYDVKM. DNA for the CDR3: TGTGCCAGCAGTCCTGGACAGGGGGCAGGTTGGGCTGAAGCTTTCTTT. Its translation is CASSPGQGAGWAEAFF.

The V and J genes are TRBV5-1 and TRBJ2-1, with 10 bases lining up with TRBD2. Germline CDR1 and CDR2: SGHRS and YFSETQ. This CDR3 has 16 residues. The ends lost 5 bases at V and 5 bases at J; junction bases unmatched: 10. The CDR3 coding sequence is TGCGCCAGCAGAGACCTAGCGGGAGCCGGTCACAATGAGCAGTTCTTC. Protein sequence: CASRDLAGAGHNEQFF.

This chain links TRBV7-6 with TRBJ2-7; 7 nucleotides align to TRBD2. With V trimmed by 5 bases and J by 2 bases, 6 bases remained unmatched. Germline V CDR1 and CDR2: SGHVS, FNYEAQ. This CDR3 comprises 14 residues. This chain's CDR3 is CASSPGTNPYEQYF. The CDR3 bases are TGTGCCAGCAGCCCCGGGACTAACCCCTACGAGCAGTACTTC.

The rearrangement joins TRBV9 to TRBJ2-3; 9 bases line up with TRBD2. V lost 0 bases and J lost 6; bases outside the gene matches: 8. Germline CDR1 SGDLS, CDR2 YYNGEE. The CDR3 consists of 16 residues. CDR3 nucleotide sequence: TGTGCCAGCAGCGTAGTGGCGGGAGGGCCATGGGATACGCAGTATTTT. Its protein is CASSVVAGGPWDTQYF.

The chain employs TRBV18 and TRBJ2-4; D possibly corresponds to TRBD1 (6 bases). The CDR3 has 12 residues. Germline V lookup: CDR1 KGHSH, CDR2 LQKENI. V lost 0 bases and J 11 bases, leaving 8 bases between the germline ends. The CDR3 bases are TGTGCCAGCTCACCACCGACAGGCGTTCAGTACTTC. Protein product: CASSPPTGVQYF.

V usage is TRBV15 and J usage is TRBJ1-1; TRBD1 is a possible D gene (6 bases). Germline V gene lookup returns CDR1 LNHNV and CDR2 YYDKDF (reference sequence). This CDR3 has 15 residues. The germline V and J ends were trimmed by 0 bases and 3 bases, with 11 bases remaining between them. DNA for the CDR3: TGTGCCACCAGCAGAGATCCCGCAGGGGACACTGAAGCTTTCTTT. This translates into CATSRDPAGDTEAFF.

With respect to this clone: An end of the junction differs from the germline gene, which may be a read error. The CDR3 protein is CASSLGGGYGYTF. CDR3 DNA sequence: TGTGCCAGCAGCCTAGGCGGTGGCTATGGCTACACCTTC. The rearrangement joins TRBV13 to TRBJ1-2; D unclear. The CDR3 runs to 13 residues. Germline CDR1 PRHDT, CDR2 FYEKMQ (reference sequence).

The chain carries TRBV9 and TRBJ2-2; a possible D gene is TRBD2 (6 bases). Germline loops: CDR1 SGDLS, CDR2 YYNGEE. CDR3 length: 15 residues. The ends were cut back, 4 bases at V and 4 bases at J, with 14 bases in the middle. The CDR3 DNA is TGTGCCAGCAGCTCCCGGGAGAAAGGCACCGGGGAGCTGTTTTTT. It specifies CASSSREKGTGELFF.

This chain joins TRBV5-1 and TRBJ2-1; 9 nucleotides agree with TRBD1. Germline V lookup: CDR1 SGHRS, CDR2 YFSETQ. The CDR3 runs to 15 residues. The trim removed 4 bases at V and 6 bases at J, leaving 8 bases unmatched. CDR3 sequence (DNA): TGCGCCAGCAGCCCCGGGGACAGGGAAGGCAATGAGCAGTTCTTC. This codes for CASSPGDREGNEQFF.

V gene TRBV5-1 combines with J gene TRBJ1-5, with TRBD1 as a possible D gene (6 bases). Germline V gene sequence: CDR1 SGHRS, CDR2 YFSETQ. The V end lost 4 bases, the J end lost 5 bases, and 16 bases lay between the germline ends. This CDR3 comprises 15 residues. DNA for the CDR3: TGCGCCAGCAGCCCCGATGGGGGGCTCTATCAGCCCCAGCATTTT. It yields the protein CASSPDGGLYQPQHF. Using reference TRBV5-1 and TRBJ1-5 for the parts outside the CDR3, the full variable domain is KAGVTQTPRYLIKTRGQQVTLSCSPISGHRSVSWYQQTPGQGLQFLFEYFSETQRNKGNFPGRFSGRQFSNSRSEMNVSTLELGDSALYLCASSPDGGLYQPQHFGDGTRLSIL.

V gene TRBV25-1 combines with J gene TRBJ2-7, with D maybe TRBD2 (6 bases). Germline lookup yields CDR1 MGHDK and CDR2 SYGVNS. This CDR3 is built from 15 residues. V gave up 6 bases and J gave up 0 bases, with 15 bases separating them. CDR3 amino acids: CASSRLGGNSYEQYF. CDR3 nucleotide sequence: TGTGCCAGCAGCCGACTAGGCGGGAACTCCTACGAGCAGTACTTC.

This chain joins TRBV5-1 and TRBJ2-3, with 10 bases fitting TRBD1. After removal of 4 bases from V and 2 bases from J, the junction contained 7 bases not matched to a gene. Germline assignment: CDR1 SGHRS and CDR2 YFSETQ. The CDR3 is 16 residues long. The CDR3 DNA is TGCGCCAGCAGCCCCGGGACAGGGGCCTACACAGATACGCAGTATTTT. It encodes CASSPGTGAYTDTQYF.

The chain links TRBV7-3 to TRBJ1-1; 7 positions agree with TRBD1. V lost 5 bases to trimming and J lost 3 bases; unmatched junction nucleotides: 9. From germline, CDR1 is SGHTA and CDR2 FQGTGA. This CDR3 is 15 amino acids long. CDR3 amino acids: CASSNHRGLDTEAFF. The CDR3 DNA follows: TGTGCCAGCAGCAACCACAGGGGCTTGGACACTGAAGCTTTCTTT.

A single count supports this clone. V gene TRBV18 combines with J gene TRBJ1-5; D is undetermined. CDR1 is KGHSH and CDR2 is LQKENI in the germline V gene. The CDR3 runs 16 residues. V lost 4 bases and J 6 bases, leaving 19 bases between the germline ends. The CDR3 here is CASSLLSAPNVQPQHF. CDR3 nucleotides: TGTGCCAGCTCACTTTTATCAGCGCCAAACGTTCAGCCCCAGCATTTT.

The rearrangement joins TRBV18 to TRBJ2-7, with a possible D match to TRBD1 (5 bases). V was pared by 6 bases and J by 4 bases, with 16 bases between. CDR3 size: 14 residues. Per the germline V gene, CDR1 is KGHSH and CDR2 is LQKENI. The CDR3 DNA sequence: TGTGCCAGCTCGCAGGGCTGGGGCGTATACGAGCAGTACTTC. Translating it yields CASSQGWGVYEQYF.

This sequence joins TRBV5-1 and TRBJ2-6; D is perhaps TRBD1 (6 bases). In germline, CDR1 is SGHRS, CDR2 YFSETQ. CDR3 size: 16 residues. Trimming took off 4 bases at V and 2 bases at J, with 13 bases between the two ends. The CDR3 bases are TGCGCCAGCAGCCTACAGGGTACGGCTGGGGCCAACGTCCTGACTTTC. Protein: CASSLQGTAGANVLTF.

The V gene is TRBV5-1, the J gene TRBJ2-2, with 12 bases fitting TRBD1. This CDR3 is 16 amino acids long. From germline, CDR1 is SGHRS and CDR2 YFSETQ. The ends lost 2 bases at V and 7 bases at J; junction bases unmatched: 6. The CDR3 loop is CASSFSGTGGSGELFF. CDR3 bases: TGCGCCAGCAGCTTTTCCGGGACAGGGGGCAGCGGGGAGCTGTTTTTT. The full variable domain, with the rest looked up from reference TRBV5-1 and TRBJ2-2, is KAGVTQTPRYLIKTRGQQVTLSCSPISGHRSVSWYQQTPGQGLQFLFEYFSETQRNKGNFPGRFSGRQFSNSRSEMNVSTLELGDSALYLCASSFSGTGGSGELFFGEGSRLTVL.

The chain employs TRBV7-2 and TRBJ2-5; maybe TRBD2 (5 bases). V lost 2 bases to trimming and J lost 0 bases, with 7 bases between them. Germline V lookup: CDR1 SGHTA, CDR2 FQGNSA. The length of the CDR3 is 14 residues. CDR3 DNA: TGTGCCAGCAGCTTAACGGGGTACCAAGAGACCCAGTACTTC. Its translation is CASSLTGYQETQYF.

The chain carries TRBV21-1 and TRBJ2-3; TRBD1 was called by the table and not checked on the DNA. TRBV21-1 counts as a pseudogene. The CDR3 has 18 residues. CDR3 in amino acids: CASSKNLQGEDTTDTQYF. The CDR3 DNA follows: TGTGCCAGCAGCAAAAACCTACAGGGAGAGGATACCACAGATACGCAGTATTTT.